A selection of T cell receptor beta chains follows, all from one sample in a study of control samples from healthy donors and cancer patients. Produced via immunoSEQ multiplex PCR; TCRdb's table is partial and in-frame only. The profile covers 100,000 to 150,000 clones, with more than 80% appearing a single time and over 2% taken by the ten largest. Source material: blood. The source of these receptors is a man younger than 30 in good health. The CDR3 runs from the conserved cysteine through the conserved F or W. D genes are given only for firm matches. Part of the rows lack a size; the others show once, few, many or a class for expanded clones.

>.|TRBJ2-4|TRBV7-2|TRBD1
TGTGCCAGCAGCTTAGAGACAGGGCTGGCCAAAAACATTCAGTACTTC
CASSLETGLAKNIQYF
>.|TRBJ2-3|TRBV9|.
TGTGCCAGCAGTTCTGGGGGGTCTAGCACAGATACGCAGTATTTT
CASSSGGSSTDTQYF
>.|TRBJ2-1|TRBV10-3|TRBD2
TGTGCCATCACCGAGGGCGGGAGATACAATGAGCAGTTCTTC
CAITEGGRYNEQFF
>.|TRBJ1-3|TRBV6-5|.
TGTGCCAGCAGTTATTCCCCGTTATCTGGAAACACCATATATTTT
CASSYSPLSGNTIYF
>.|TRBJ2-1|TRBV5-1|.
TGCGCCAGCAGCATCGACGGGAACAATGAGCAGTTCTTC
CASSIDGNNEQFF
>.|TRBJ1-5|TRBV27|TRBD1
TGTGCCAGCAGTTTAGGGGGGACAGTTAGCAATCAGCCCCAGCATTTT
CASSLGGTVSNQPQHF
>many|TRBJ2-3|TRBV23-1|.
TGCGCCAGCAGTCAACTAGCAGATACGCAGTATTTT
CASSQLADTQYF
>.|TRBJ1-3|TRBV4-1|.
TGCGCCAGCAGCCAAGTCGCCCCGTTCAGCACCATATATTTT
CASSQVAPFSTIYF
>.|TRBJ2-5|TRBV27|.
TGTGCCAGCAGTTCATTGTTCAGAGGGGGAGAGACCCAGTACTTC
CASSSLFRGGETQYF
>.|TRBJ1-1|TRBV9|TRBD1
TGTGCCAGCGGTGCCCCCATCCGGGACAGGACACCGAACACTGAAGCTTTCTTT
CASGAPIRDRTPNTEAFF
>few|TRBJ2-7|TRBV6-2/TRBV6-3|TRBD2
TGTGCCAGCAGTTCTGCCGGCGGGGGGGCCTACGAGCAGTACTTC
CASSSAGGGAYEQYF
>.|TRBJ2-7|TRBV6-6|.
TGTGCCAGCCGACAGGTCCACGAGCAGTACTTC
CASRQVHEQYF
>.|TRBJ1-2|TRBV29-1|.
TGCAGCGTGGGGGCAGGCCCTGACTATGGCTACACCTTC
CSVGAGPDYGYTF
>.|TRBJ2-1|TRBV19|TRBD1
TGTGCCAGTAGTATTCAGGGGGTACCGTACAATGAGCAGTTCTTC
CASSIQGVPYNEQFF
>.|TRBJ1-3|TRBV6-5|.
TGTGCCAGCAGTTACTCTGGGACCATATATTTT
CASSYSGTIYF
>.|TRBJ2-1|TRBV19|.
TGTGCCAGTAGTATTAAATTACGCGGGGACGAGCAGTTCTTC
CASSIKLRGDEQFF
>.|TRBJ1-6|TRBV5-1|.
TGCGCCAGCAGCTTGGACAGGATCAATTCACCCCTCCACTTT
CASSLDRINSPLHF
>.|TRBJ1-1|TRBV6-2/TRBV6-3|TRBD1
TGTGCCAGCAGTTACGGGACAGGGTGGACGACGAACACTGAAGCTTTCTTT
CASSYGTGWTTNTEAFF
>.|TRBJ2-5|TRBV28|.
TGTGCCAGCGGGAGGAATTCCCAAGAGACCCAGTACTTC
CASGRNSQETQYF
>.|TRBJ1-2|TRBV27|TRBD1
TGTGCCAGCAGTTCCACAGGGGGGGACAGGGGAAAGGGCTACACCTTC
CASSSTGGDRGKGYTF
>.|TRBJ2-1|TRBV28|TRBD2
TGTGCCAGCACACTAGCGGGGGGGGCCTACAATGAGCAGTTCTTC
CASTLAGGAYNEQFF
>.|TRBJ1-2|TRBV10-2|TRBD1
TGCGCCAGCAGTGACCGGGTTACAGGGACAGATGGCTACACCTTC
CASSDRVTGTDGYTF
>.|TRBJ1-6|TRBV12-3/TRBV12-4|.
TGTGCCAGCAGCCGCAAAACGAATTCACCCCTCCACTTT
CASSRKTNSPLHF
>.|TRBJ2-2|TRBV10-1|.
TGCGCCAGCAGTGAATCGGGAGGGGAGCTGTTTTTT
CASSESGGELFF
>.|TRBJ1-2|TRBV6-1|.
TGTGCCAGCAGTGAAGCTCCAGGGAATGGCTACACCTTC
CASSEAPGNGYTF
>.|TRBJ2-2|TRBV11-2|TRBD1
TGTGCCAGCAGCTTAGTCCCTGACAGGGGTACCGCCGGGGAGCTGTTTTTT
CASSLVPDRGTAGELFF